Given below is one T cell receptor beta chain in context. The data are from a study of blood T cell repertoires in COVID-19. Overall study context: Collection of acute and convalescent COVID-19 samples took place in the United States, Italy and Spain.

V lost 3 bases and J lost 5; bases outside the gene matches: 12. In germline, CDR1 is DFQATT, CDR2 SNEGSKA (reference sequence). The CDR3 spans 15 residues. Participant reports of clinical history set cohort assignment. Each recovered donor of Cohort 3 presented with two negative PCRs, clearance, or symptom resolution. TCRdb keeps only in-frame clones here, not all; method: immunoSEQ multiplex PCR. The sample shows under 250,000 clones, about four fifths of them seen only once. The receptor was derived from a woman between 55 and 75 years old who had recovered from COVID-19. This chain connects TRBV20-1 to TRBJ2-5, with 7 nucleotides matching TRBD2. Sequenced input: PBMCs or T cells enriched from blood (not recorded which). The CDR3 nucleotides are TGCAGTGCTAGTGGCCTAGCGGCCCCTCGGGAGACCCAGTACTTC. The encoded protein is CSASGLAAPRETQYF.